Detailed here is one T cell receptor beta chain. The PCR made use of 60 Vbeta and 13 Jbeta primers. The data were produced by immunoSEQ multiplex PCR, yet TCRdb's version contains in-frame clones alone and is incomplete. The sample records about 110,000 clones, about 80% being singletons. This sample is drawn from a study of cytomegalovirus exposure and HLA in healthy donors. The CDR3 length is 16 residues. Germline CDR1 is SGHNT and CDR2 is YYREEE (reference sequence). V trimming: 4 bases; J trimming: 0 bases; junction bases outside the gene matches: 5. The TCR sequence derives from a man aged 25-45 years in good health and CMV-seronegative. Specimen: PBMCs. This chain links TRBV5-4 with TRBJ2-3; 10 positions match TRBD2. This CDR3 reads CASSLGLAASTDTQYF. In DNA, the CDR3 is TGTGCCAGCAGCCTAGGACTAGCGGCTAGCACAGATACGCAGTATTTT.